The rows below give T cell receptor beta chains drawn from one sample of a study of vaccination and CD4 T cells after COVID-19. Their recognized antigens are unknown. TCRdb re-analysed the PCR reads in MiXCR, keeping a single row per CDR3 protein. The data contain 8,500 or so distinct CDR3 sequences, 50% to 60% of them singletons. Sequenced: CD4+ T cells from blood, cultured in vitro. The source of these receptors is a human donor who had recovered from COVID-19. CDR3s leave out the opening cysteine and the closing phenylalanine or tryptophan.

j_call v_call cdr3_aa
TRBJ2-5 TRBV20-1 SAPVRRAGGPGETQY
TRBJ1-2 TRBV27 ASSFEDRRGGYT
TRBJ2-7 TRBV20-1 SARSPDRGPSYEQY
TRBJ2-7 TRBV7-2 ASSLSFTYEQY
TRBJ1-2 TRBV6-5 ASSYSDSYGYT
TRBJ2-7 TRBV6-1 ASNRLAGYEQY
TRBJ1-1 TRBV10-3 ARTVEAF
TRBJ2-7 TRBV7-2 ASSPATTYEQY
TRBJ1-1 TRBV15 ATSSMVGVGGDTEAF
TRBJ1-2 TRBV28 ASKGGNRRGYT
TRBJ2-3 TRBV20-1 SASGDARYTQY
TRBJ2-7 TRBV6-5 ASSWGLTYEQY
TRBJ1-4 TRBV24-1 ATSWGEKLF
TRBJ2-7 TRBV7-9 ASSLEGQGAFEQY
TRBJ2-7 TRBV28 ASSTGAEYEQY
TRBJ2-7 TRBV7-2 ASSLAPSGEQY
TRBJ2-5 TRBV6-5 ASSYSPVGTQY
TRBJ2-7 TRBV20-1 SADATGRSYEQY
TRBJ1-2 TRBV7-2 ASSLGQGGDGYT
TRBJ1-2 TRBV6-2/TRBV6-3 ASSKQGRSGYT